Sequencing of this T cell receptor beta chain was carried out in a study of vaccination and CD4 T cells after COVID-19. Treatment: approximately nine-day PBMC culture with coronavirus spike peptide pools or control peptides (ViraFEST assay). A note on this clonotype: The antigen remains unidentified.

Scientists ran DNA taken from cultured CD4+ T cells through the Oncomine TCR Beta short-read assay for sequencing. TCRdb recomputed calls from the PCR reads with MiXCR, one row per CDR3 protein. The sample contains about 20,000 distinct CDR3 sequences, approximately 50% of which appear only once. The source material was CD4+ T cells from blood, cultured in vitro. This TCR was recovered from a human donor who had recovered from COVID-19.

The chain's CDR3 is CASTSRDLGTGQPQHF. The DNA of the CDR3 is TGTGCCAGCACCTCTAGGGACCTCGGTACCGGTCAGCCCCAGCATTTT. This sequence joins TRBV12-3 or TRBV12-4 and TRBJ1-5; D may be TRBD1 (5 bases). This CDR3 has 16 amino acids. The V end lost 7 bases, the J end lost 6 bases, and 22 bases lay between the germline ends.